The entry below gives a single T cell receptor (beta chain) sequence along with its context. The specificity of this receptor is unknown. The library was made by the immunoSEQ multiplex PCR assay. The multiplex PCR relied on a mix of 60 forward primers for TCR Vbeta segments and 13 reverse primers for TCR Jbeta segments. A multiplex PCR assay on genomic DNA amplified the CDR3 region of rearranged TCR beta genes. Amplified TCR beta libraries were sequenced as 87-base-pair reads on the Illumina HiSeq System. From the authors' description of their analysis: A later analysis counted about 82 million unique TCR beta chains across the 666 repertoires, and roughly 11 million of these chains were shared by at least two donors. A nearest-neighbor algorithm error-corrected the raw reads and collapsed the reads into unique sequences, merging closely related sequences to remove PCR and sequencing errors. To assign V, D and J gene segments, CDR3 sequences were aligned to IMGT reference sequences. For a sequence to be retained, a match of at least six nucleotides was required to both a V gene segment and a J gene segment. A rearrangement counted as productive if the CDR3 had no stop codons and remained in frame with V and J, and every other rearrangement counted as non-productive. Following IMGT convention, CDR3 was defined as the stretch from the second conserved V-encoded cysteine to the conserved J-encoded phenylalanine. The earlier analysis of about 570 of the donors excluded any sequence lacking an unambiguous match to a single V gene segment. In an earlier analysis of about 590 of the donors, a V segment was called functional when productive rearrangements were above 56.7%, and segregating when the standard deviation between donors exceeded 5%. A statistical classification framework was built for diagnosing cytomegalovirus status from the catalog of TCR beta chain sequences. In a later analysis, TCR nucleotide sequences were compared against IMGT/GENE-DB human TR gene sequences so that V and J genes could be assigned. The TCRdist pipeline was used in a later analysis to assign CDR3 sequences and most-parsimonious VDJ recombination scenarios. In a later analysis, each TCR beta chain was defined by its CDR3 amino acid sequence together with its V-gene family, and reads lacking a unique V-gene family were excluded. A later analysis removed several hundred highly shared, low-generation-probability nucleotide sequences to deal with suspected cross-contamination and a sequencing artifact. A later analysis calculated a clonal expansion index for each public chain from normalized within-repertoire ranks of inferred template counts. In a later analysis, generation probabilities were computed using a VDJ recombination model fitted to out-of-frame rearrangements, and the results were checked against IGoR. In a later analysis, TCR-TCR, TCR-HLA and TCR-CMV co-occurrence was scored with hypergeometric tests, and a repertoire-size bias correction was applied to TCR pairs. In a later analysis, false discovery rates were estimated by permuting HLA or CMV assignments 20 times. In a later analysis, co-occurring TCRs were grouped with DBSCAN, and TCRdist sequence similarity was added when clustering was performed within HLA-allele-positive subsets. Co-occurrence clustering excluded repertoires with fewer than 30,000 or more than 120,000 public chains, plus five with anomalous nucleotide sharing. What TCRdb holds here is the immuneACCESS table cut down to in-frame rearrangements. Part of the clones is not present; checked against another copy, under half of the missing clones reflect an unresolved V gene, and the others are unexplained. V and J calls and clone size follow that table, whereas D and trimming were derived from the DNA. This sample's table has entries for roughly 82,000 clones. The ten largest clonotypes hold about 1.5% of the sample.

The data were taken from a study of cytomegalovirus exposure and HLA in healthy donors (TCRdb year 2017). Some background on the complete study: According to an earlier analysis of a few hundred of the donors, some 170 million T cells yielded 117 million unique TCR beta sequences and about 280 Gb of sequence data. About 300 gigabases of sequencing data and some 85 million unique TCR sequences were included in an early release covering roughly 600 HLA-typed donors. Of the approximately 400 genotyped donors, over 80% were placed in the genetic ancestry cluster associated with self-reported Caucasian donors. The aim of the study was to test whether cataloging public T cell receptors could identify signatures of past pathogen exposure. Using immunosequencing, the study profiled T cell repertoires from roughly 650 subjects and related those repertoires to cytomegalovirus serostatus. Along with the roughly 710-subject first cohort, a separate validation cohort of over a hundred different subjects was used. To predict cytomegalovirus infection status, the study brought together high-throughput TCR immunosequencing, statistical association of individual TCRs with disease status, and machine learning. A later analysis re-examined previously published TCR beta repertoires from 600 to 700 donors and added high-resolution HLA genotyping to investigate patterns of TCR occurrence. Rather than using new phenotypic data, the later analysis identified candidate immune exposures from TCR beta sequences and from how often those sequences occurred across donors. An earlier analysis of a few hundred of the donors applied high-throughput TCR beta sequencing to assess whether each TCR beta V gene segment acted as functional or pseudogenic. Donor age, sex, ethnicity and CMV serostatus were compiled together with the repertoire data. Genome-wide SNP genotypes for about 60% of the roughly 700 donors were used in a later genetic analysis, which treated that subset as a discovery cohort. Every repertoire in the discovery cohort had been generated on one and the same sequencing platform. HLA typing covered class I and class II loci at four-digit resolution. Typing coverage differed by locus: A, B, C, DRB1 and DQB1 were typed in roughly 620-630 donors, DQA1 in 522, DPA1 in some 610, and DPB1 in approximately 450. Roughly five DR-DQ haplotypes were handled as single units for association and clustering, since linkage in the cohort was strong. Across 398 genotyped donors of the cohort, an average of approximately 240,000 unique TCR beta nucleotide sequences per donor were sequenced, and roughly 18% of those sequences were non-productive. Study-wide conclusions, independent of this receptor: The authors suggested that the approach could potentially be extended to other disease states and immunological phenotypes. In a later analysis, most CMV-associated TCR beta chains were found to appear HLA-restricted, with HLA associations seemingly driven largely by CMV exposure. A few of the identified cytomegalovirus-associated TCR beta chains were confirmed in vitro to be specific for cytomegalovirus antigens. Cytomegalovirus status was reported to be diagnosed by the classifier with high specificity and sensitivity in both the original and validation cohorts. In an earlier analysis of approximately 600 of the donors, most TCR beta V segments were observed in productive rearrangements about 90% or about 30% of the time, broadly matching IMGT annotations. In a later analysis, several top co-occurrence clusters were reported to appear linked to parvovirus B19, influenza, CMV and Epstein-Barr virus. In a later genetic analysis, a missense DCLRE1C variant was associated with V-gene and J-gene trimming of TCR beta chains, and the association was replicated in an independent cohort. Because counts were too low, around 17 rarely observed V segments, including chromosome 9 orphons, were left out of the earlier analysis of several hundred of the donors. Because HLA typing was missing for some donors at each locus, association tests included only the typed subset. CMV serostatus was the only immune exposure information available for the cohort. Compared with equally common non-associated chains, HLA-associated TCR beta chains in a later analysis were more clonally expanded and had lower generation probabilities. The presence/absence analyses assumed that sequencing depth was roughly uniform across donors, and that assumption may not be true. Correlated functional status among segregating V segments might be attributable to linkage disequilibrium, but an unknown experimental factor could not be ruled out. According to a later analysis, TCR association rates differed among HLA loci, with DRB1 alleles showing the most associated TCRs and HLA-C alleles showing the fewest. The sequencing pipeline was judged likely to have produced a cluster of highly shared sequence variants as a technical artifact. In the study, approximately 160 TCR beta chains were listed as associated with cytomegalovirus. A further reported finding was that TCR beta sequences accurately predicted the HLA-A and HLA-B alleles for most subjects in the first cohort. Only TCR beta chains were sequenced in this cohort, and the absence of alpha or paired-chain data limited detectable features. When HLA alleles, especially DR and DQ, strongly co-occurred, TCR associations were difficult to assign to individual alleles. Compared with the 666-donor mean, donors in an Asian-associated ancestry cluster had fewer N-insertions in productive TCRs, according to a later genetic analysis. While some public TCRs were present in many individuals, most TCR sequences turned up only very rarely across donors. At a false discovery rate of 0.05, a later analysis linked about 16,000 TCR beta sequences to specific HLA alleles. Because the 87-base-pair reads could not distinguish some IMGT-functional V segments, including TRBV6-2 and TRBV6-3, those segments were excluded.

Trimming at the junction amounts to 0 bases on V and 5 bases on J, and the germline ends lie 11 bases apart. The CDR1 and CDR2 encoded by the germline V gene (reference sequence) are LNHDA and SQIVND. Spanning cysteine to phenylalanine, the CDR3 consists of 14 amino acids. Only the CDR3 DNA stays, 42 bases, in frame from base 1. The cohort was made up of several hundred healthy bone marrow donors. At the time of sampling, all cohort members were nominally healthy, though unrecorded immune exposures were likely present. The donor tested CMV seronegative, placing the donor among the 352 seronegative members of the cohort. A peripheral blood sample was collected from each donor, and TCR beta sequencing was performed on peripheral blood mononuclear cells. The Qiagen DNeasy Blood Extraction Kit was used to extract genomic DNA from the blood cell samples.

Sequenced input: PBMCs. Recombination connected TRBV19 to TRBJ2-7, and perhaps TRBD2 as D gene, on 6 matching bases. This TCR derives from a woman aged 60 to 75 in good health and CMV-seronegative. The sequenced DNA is TGTGCCAGTAGTATAGAGATAGGGGAGGACGAGCAGTACTTC. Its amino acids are CASSIEIGEDEQYF.